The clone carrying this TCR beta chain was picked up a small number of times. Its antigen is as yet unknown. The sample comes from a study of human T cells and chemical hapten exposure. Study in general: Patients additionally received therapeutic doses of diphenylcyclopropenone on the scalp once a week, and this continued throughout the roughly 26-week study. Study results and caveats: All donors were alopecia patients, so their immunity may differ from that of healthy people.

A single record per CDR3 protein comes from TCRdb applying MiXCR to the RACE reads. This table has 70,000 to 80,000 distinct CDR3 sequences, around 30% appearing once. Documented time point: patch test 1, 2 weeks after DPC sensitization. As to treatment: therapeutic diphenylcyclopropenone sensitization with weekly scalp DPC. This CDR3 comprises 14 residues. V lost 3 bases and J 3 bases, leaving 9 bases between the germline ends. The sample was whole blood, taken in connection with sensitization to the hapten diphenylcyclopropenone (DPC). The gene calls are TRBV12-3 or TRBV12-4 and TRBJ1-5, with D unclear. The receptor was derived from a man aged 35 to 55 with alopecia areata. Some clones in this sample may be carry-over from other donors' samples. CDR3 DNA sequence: TGTGCCAGCAGTTTCAGCAATACCAATCAGCCCCAGCATTTT. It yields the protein CASSFSNTNQPQHF.